What follows are 5 T cell receptor beta chains derived from one specimen sequenced in a study of blood T cell repertoires in COVID-19. Profiling relied on immunoSEQ multiplex PCR, and the TCRdb table lists in-frame clones only, not all of them. Of around 93,000 clones in the sample, approximately 87% are singletons; the top ten hold less than 20%. The sample was peripheral blood. The receptors originated from a human donor in a cohort sampled during active COVID-19.

This chain joins TRBV4-2 and TRBJ1-2, with D perhaps matching TRBD1 (6 bases). Trimming stripped 0 bases from V and 6 bases from J, with 14 bases between. CDR1 is LGHNA and CDR2 is YNFKEQ in the germline V gene. This CDR3 region has 15 residues. CDR3 nucleotides: TGTGCCAGCAGCCAAGATCTGTGGGGGCTAGATGGCTACACCTTC. The encoded protein is CASSQDLWGLDGYTF.

The rearrangement links TRBV5-1 to TRBJ1-1; D may be TRBD1 (6 bases). CDR3 length equals 14 residues. Germline-derived CDR1 and CDR2 are SGHRS and YFSETQ. V shed 1 base and J shed 1 base, with 8 bases lying between them. The CDR3 here is CASSLRGQNTEAFF. CDR3 coding DNA: TGCGCCAGCAGCTTGAGGGGACAGAACACTGAAGCTTTCTTT. Supplemented by reference TRBV5-1 and TRBJ1-1, the full variable domain reads KAGVTQTPRYLIKTRGQQVTLSCSPISGHRSVSWYQQTPGQGLQFLFEYFSETQRNKGNFPGRFSGRQFSNSRSEMNVSTLELGDSALYLCASSLRGQNTEAFFGQGTRLTVV.

This rearrangement joins TRBV28 to TRBJ2-7; TRBD1 agrees at 9 bases. Germline CDR1 reads MDHEN; CDR2 reads SYDVKM. CDR3 size: 14 residues. Germline trimming cut 4 bases from V and 6 bases from J; bases unmatched to any gene: 7. CDR3 amino acids: CASSSPGTGSEQYF. CDR3 in DNA: TGTGCCAGCAGTTCCCCCGGGACAGGGAGCGAGCAGTACTTC. Using reference TRBV28 and TRBJ2-7 for the parts outside the CDR3, the full variable domain is DVKVTQSSRYLVKRTGEKVFLECVQDMDHENMFWYRQDPGLGLRLIYFSYDVKMKEKGDIPEGYSVSREKKERFSLILESASTNQTSMYLCASSSPGTGSEQYFGPGTRLTVT.

The chain uses TRBV19 and TRBJ2-1; no clear D gene. The length of the CDR3 is 17 residues. The ends were cut back, 1 base at V and 1 base at J, with 14 bases in the middle. Germline V gives CDR1 LNHDA, CDR2 SQIVND (reference sequence). This CDR3 is CASSIAGGYDSYNEQFF. CDR3 sequence (DNA): TGTGCCAGTAGTATAGCCGGCGGATATGATTCCTACAATGAGCAGTTCTTC.

The rearrangement links TRBV6-1 to TRBJ2-2, with D possibly matching TRBD2 (6 bases). Per the germline V gene, CDR1 is MNHNS and CDR2 is SASEGT. The CDR3 covers 18 residues. Trimming stripped 0 bases from V and 0 bases from J, with 14 bases between. DNA of the CDR3: TGTGCCAGCAGTGAAGCGCTTTGGACTATATCGAACACCGGGGAGCTGTTTTTT. Residues: CASSEALWTISNTGELFF.